Following are 16 T cell receptor beta chains from one sample sequenced in a study of shared clonotypes between healthy human individuals. Assay used: immunoSEQ multiplex PCR; TCRdb lists only in-frame clones, some missing. The sample has about 450,000 clones, roughly 83% seen once. The sequencing input was PBMCs. The receptor set was obtained from a woman aged 40 to 50 in good health. Some clones in this sample may be carry-over from other donors' samples.

The chain joins TRBV2 to TRBJ1-1; D is perhaps TRBD1 (6 bases). The V and J ends lost 7 bases and 2 bases respectively, with 17 bases between them. The germline gives CDR1 SNHLY, CDR2 FYNNEI. The CDR3 contains 15 residues. The CDR3 nucleotides are TGTGCCAGCACTTCCCTGTTAGGGGGAAACACTGAAGCTTTCTTT. This sequence encodes CASTSLLGGNTEAFF. The complete variable domain, with remaining parts taken from reference TRBV2 and TRBJ1-1, reads EPEVTQTPSHQVTQMGQEVILRCVPISNHLYFYWYRQILGQKVEFLVSFYNNEISEKSEIFDDQFSVERPDGSNFTLKIRSTKLEDSAMYFCASTSLLGGNTEAFFGQGTRLTVV.

The V gene is TRBV4-1, the J gene TRBJ2-3; TRBD2 matches at 16 bases. CDR1 is MGHRA and CDR2 is YSYEKL in the germline V gene. With 3 bases clipped from V and 6 bases from J, the junction kept 9 bases outside the gene matches. The CDR3 is 18 residues long. The CDR3 reads CASSQEGTSGRVWDTQYF. The CDR3 coding sequence is TGCGCCAGCAGCCAGGAAGGGACTAGCGGGAGGGTGTGGGATACGCAGTATTTT.

The chain is built from TRBV28 and TRBJ1-2; 8 nucleotides match TRBD1. The CDR3 runs to 14 residues. J lost 4 bases, V lost 5 bases, and 6 bases had no gene match. Germline values: CDR1 MDHEN, CDR2 SYDVKM. DNA for the CDR3: TGTGCCAGCAGTACGGGACAGGTGCTCTATGGCTACACCTTC. The encoded protein is CASSTGQVLYGYTF.

Many counts were recorded for this clone. The chain couples TRBV6-1 to TRBJ2-7; TRBD1 might be the D (6 bases). V was shortened by 7 bases and J by 1 base, with 11 bases between the two germline ends. The germline CDR1 and CDR2 sequences are MNHNS and SASEGT. There are 13 residues in the CDR3. CDR3 sequence: CASTKGESYEQYF. Written as DNA, the CDR3 is TGTGCCAGCACCAAGGGGGAATCCTACGAGCAGTACTTC.

This chain uses TRBV4-1 with TRBJ2-7; 13 bases fit TRBD2. This CDR3 is built from 16 residues. Germline-derived CDR1 and CDR2 are MGHRA and YSYEKL. V lost 3 bases to trimming and J lost 7 bases; unmatched junction nucleotides: 9. CDR3 sequence (DNA): TGCGCCAGCAGCCAGCTCACTAGCGGGAGGGCCGGGGAGCAGTACTTC. Translating it yields CASSQLTSGRAGEQYF.

The chain couples TRBV4-1 to TRBJ1-4; D gene ambiguous. This CDR3 is built from 17 residues. The germline gives CDR1 MGHRA, CDR2 YSYEKL. Trimming removed 1 base from V and 0 bases from J, with 12 bases in between. The CDR3 coding sequence is TGCGCCAGCAGCCAAGGAGTCCCGAAGGCAACTAATGAAAAACTGTTTTTT. Protein: CASSQGVPKATNEKLFF.

The chain uses TRBV4-3 and TRBJ2-5; TRBD1 is a possible D gene (5 bases). Between the trimmed V and J ends, which lost 4 bases and 5 bases, there was a span of 17 bases. The germline gives CDR1 LGHNA, CDR2 YSLEER. The CDR3 has 15 amino acids. The CDR3 nucleotides read TGCGCCAGCAGCCGGAATCATCAGGGAAGGGAGACCCAGTACTTC. As protein: CASSRNHQGRETQYF.

The chain uses TRBV2 and TRBJ2-7; D gene ambiguous. Germline V gene sequence: CDR1 SNHLY, CDR2 FYNNEI. This CDR3 is built from 14 residues. Deletions cut 0 bases from V and 0 bases from J, with 6 bases between. CDR3 sequence (DNA): TGTGCCAGCAGTGAAGCCCCTTCCTCCTACGAGCAGTACTTC. Protein: CASSEAPSSYEQYF.

Note on this clone: This CDR3 is also generated by other DNA sequences in the sample. The chain is built from TRBV7-2 and TRBJ2-1, with 7 bases fitting TRBD2. Germline CDR1 and CDR2: SGHTA and FQGNSA. The CDR3 spans 15 residues. Germline trimming cut 1 base from V and 3 bases from J; bases unmatched to any gene: 3. The CDR3 sequence is CASSLGGSFYNEQFF. As DNA, the CDR3 is TGTGCCAGCAGCTTAGGCGGGAGTTTCTACAATGAGCAGTTCTTC.

The rearrangement joins TRBV29-1 to TRBJ1-1; D may be TRBD1 (6 bases). This CDR3 has 14 residues. Between the trimmed V and J ends, which lost 6 bases and 4 bases, there was a span of 18 bases. Per germline, CDR1 SQVTM and CDR2 ANQGSEA. CDR3 in amino acids: CSVATGTSGTEAFF. CDR3 coding DNA: TGCAGCGTAGCCACAGGGACTTCGGGCACTGAAGCTTTCTTT.

This clone has just one count. The V gene is TRBV7-4, the J gene TRBJ2-1; D is unresolved. CDR1 is SGHVT, CDR2 SQSDAQ, per germline. The CDR3 loop spans 15 amino acids. V shed 4 bases and J shed 0 bases, with 10 bases lying between them. DNA of the CDR3: TGTGCCAGCAGCTCCCAGTCTAGCTCCTACAATGAGCAGTTCTTC. Protein sequence: CASSSQSSSYNEQFF.

The CDR3: CASSTPGLKNIQYF. CDR3 DNA: TGTGCCAGTAGTACCCCGGGCCTAAAAAACATTCAGTACTTC. The chain links TRBV19 to TRBJ2-4; D uncertain. This CDR3 is built from 14 residues. V was cut by 4 bases and J by 4 bases, with 11 bases left in between. Germline loops: CDR1 LNHDA, CDR2 SQIVND (reference sequence).

This chain connects TRBV5-5 to TRBJ2-5; 7 nucleotides agree with TRBD1. The germline V gene has CDR1 SGHKS and CDR2 YYEKEE (reference sequence). V trimming: 4 bases; J trimming: 1 base; junction bases outside the gene matches: 4. The CDR3 is 14 residues long. The CDR3, as DNA: TGTGCCAGCAGCCAGGGACAGATCCAAGAGACCCAGTACTTC. Translating gives CASSQGQIQETQYF.

V usage is TRBV7-9 and J usage is TRBJ2-7; 7 nucleotides align to TRBD2. The trim removed 5 bases at V and 3 bases at J, leaving 7 bases unmatched. CDR1 SEHNR and CDR2 FQNEAQ come from the germline V gene (reference sequence). CDR3 length: 14 residues. The CDR3 DNA sequence: TGTGCCAGCAGCGAACGGGAGGTGGGCTACGAGCAGTACTTC. Translation gives CASSEREVGYEQYF.

The V and J genes are TRBV19 and TRBJ1-2, with a tentative D call TRBD1 (6 bases). The CDR3 covers 14 residues. The V end lost 6 bases, the J end lost 4 bases, and 15 bases lay between the germline ends. Germline V gene data show CDR1 as LNHDA and CDR2 as SQIVND (reference sequence). The DNA of the CDR3 is TGTGCCAGTAGCCCCAGGGGACGGGCCTATGGCTACACCTTC. Its translation is CASSPRGRAYGYTF.

The chain combines TRBV10-3 with TRBJ2-3, with TRBD2 identical over 11 bases. Germline V lookup: CDR1 ENHRY, CDR2 SYGVKD. V dropped 6 bases and J dropped 6; count of bases not matched to a gene: 8. This CDR3 has 15 amino acids. The CDR3 region has the DNA TGTGCCATCAGCGTAGCGGGAGGGCCGGGCGATACGCAGTATTTT. Translated, it gives CAISVAGGPGDTQYF.